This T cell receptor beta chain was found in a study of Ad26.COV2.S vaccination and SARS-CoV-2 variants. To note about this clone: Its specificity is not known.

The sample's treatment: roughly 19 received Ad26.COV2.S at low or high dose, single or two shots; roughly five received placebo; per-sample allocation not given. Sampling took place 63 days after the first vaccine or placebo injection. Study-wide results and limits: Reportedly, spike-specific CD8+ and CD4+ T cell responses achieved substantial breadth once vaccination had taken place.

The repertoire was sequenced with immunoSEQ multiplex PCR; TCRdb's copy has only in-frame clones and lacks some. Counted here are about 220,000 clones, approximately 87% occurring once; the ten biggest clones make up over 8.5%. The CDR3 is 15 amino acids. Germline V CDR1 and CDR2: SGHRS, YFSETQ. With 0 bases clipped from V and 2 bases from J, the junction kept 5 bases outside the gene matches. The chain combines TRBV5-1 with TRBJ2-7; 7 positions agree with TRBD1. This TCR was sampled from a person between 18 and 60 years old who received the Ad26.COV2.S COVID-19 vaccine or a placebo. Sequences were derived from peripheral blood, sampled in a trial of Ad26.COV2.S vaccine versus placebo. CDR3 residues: CASSLGQGPTYEQYF. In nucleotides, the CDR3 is TGCGCCAGCAGCTTGGGACAGGGTCCTACCTACGAGCAGTACTTC.